This T cell receptor (beta chain) was profiled in a study of STAT3 mutations in large granular lymphocyte leukemia. Study-wide results and caveats: In about 30% of the 18 patients, new TCR clonotypes emerged after therapy. In T-cell large granular lymphocyte leukemia, about half of patients showed multiple immunodominant subclonotypes. Some patients had dominant TCR clones larger than their STAT3 mutant burden.

Assay: immunoSEQ multiplex PCR; the TCRdb copy retains only in-frame clones and omits some. The repertoire holds 30,000 to 45,000 clones, with over 75% as singletons. Comments on this clone: The antigen is unknown.

The V and J ends lost 4 bases and 0 bases respectively, with 16 bases between them. The V gene's germline CDR1 is SGHRS and CDR2 YFSETQ. This CDR3 contains 16 residues. The V and J genes are TRBV5-1 and TRBJ2-5, with D possibly matching TRBD1 (6 bases). This TCR was sampled from a human donor with T large granular lymphocyte leukemia. Some clones in this sample may be carry-over from other donors' samples. What was sequenced was PBMCs. CDR3 loop: CASSAFRDTYQETQYF. CDR3 in DNA: TGCGCCAGCAGCGCCTTCCGGGACACCTACCAAGAGACCCAGTACTTC.